The rows below give T cell receptor beta chains drawn from one sample of a study of blood T cell repertoires in COVID-19. Data came from immunoSEQ multiplex PCR; TCRdb stores just in-frame clones and leaves some out. The sample has some 97,000 clones; about 90% are singletons. The sample was peripheral blood. The receptors originated from a man in his thirties or forties in a cohort sampled during active COVID-19. Both conserved end residues are part of each CDR3. D genes are given only for firm matches. Some rows mark clone size as missing; the rest say once, few, many or name a class of expanded clone.

v_gene	j_gene	abundance	d_gene	CDR3aa	CDR3nt
TRBV7-9	TRBJ2-3	NA	TRBD1	CASSLGQGGDTQYF	TGTGCCAGCAGCTTGGGACAGGGGGGGGATACGCAGTATTTT
TRBV18	TRBJ2-1	once	TRBD2	CASSRGATSGGSQQFF	TGTGCCAGCTCACGAGGGGCGACTAGCGGGGGCAGTCAGCAGTTCTTC
TRBV6-4	TRBJ1-1	NA	NA	CASSSTGSTEAFF	TGTGCCAGCAGCTCTACAGGGTCGACTGAAGCTTTCTTT
TRBV15	TRBJ1-4	few	NA	CATSREASTNEKLFF	TGTGCCACCAGCAGAGAAGCATCAACTAATGAAAAACTGTTTTTT
TRBV6-5	TRBJ2-7	NA	TRBD1	CASSSLGQGLNEQYF	TGTGCCAGCAGTTCCCTGGGACAGGGGCTCAACGAGCAGTACTTC
TRBV18	TRBJ1-2	NA	NA	CASSPGGGFGYTF	TGTGCCAGCTCACCTGGCGGGGGCTTTGGCTACACCTTC
TRBV6-1	TRBJ1-1	NA	NA	CASSERRGTTEAFF	TGTGCCAGCAGTGAGCGCCGGGGAACCACTGAAGCTTTCTTT
TRBV30	TRBJ2-7	NA	TRBD1	CAWSPGTGQQEQYF	TGTGCCTGGAGTCCCGGGACAGGGCAACAAGAGCAGTACTTC
TRBV28	TRBJ2-1	NA	TRBD2	CASSRGVAYNEQFF	TGTGCCAGCAGCCGGGGGGTCGCCTACAATGAGCAGTTCTTC
TRBV11-2	TRBJ1-4	NA	TRBD1	CASSPLAQGAGNEKLFF	TGTGCCAGCAGCCCCCTAGCCCAGGGGGCTGGAAATGAAAAACTGTTTTTT
TRBV2	TRBJ1-1	once	NA	CASTTRDTEAFF	TGTGCCAGCACTACCAGGGACACTGAAGCTTTCTTT
TRBV7-2	TRBJ2-3	once	NA	CASSSYTDTQYF	TGTGCCAGCAGCTCCTACACAGATACGCAGTATTTT
TRBV7-2	TRBJ2-3	NA	TRBD2	CASSQRTGGADTQYF	TGTGCCAGCAGCCAGAGGACGGGGGGGGCAGATACGCAGTATTTT
TRBV7-9	TRBJ1-1	NA	NA	CASRGAANTEAFF	TGTGCCAGCAGAGGGGCAGCTAACACTGAAGCTTTCTTT
TRBV7-2	TRBJ2-3	NA	TRBD1	CASSLVGGPGQGMADTQYF	TGTGCCAGCAGCTTAGTAGGGGGACCGGGACAGGGGATGGCAGATACGCAGTATTTT
TRBV9	TRBJ2-6	NA	NA	CASSAHNRSGANVLTF	TGTGCCAGCAGCGCCCATAACAGGTCTGGGGCCAACGTCCTGACTTTC
TRBV25-1	TRBJ1-5	NA	NA	CASSVQGFNQPQHF	TGTGCCAGCAGTGTACAGGGTTTCAATCAGCCCCAGCATTTT
TRBV28	TRBJ2-1	NA	TRBD1	CASSSTGTGYNEQFF	TGTGCCAGCAGTTCCACCGGGACAGGGTACAATGAGCAGTTCTTC
TRBV9	TRBJ1-3	NA	NA	CASSLETLRIGNTIYF	TGTGCCAGCAGCCTAGAGACACTCCGGATCGGAAACACCATATATTTT
TRBV5-1	TRBJ2-5	NA	TRBD1	CASSSGQGQETQYF	TGCGCCAGCAGCTCGGGACAGGGCCAAGAGACCCAGTACTTC
TRBV5-1	TRBJ2-6	NA	TRBD1	CASSLGGQNSGANVLTF	TGCGCCAGCAGCTTGGGGGGACAGAACTCTGGGGCCAACGTCCTGACTTTC
TRBV11-3	TRBJ2-5	NA	NA	CASQGPGETQYF	TGTGCCTCCCAGGGTCCGGGAGAGACCCAGTACTTC
TRBV4-3	TRBJ1-1	once	TRBD1	CASSQDLQGERKAFF	TGCGCCAGCAGCCAAGATCTGCAGGGGGAGAGAAAGGCTTTCTTT
TRBV30	TRBJ2-5	NA	NA	CAWLRDIWYF	TGTGCCTGGTTACGGGACATTTGGTACTTC
TRBV28	TRBJ2-2	once	NA	CASSYWGLSTAGTGELFF	TGTGCCAGCAGTTACTGGGGACTTTCTACCGCAGGGACCGGGGAGCTGTTTTTT
TRBV29-1	TRBJ1-2	NA	NA	CSVEEGGRYGYTF	TGCAGCGTTGAAGAAGGCGGTCGATATGGCTACACCTTC
TRBV27	TRBJ2-4	NA	NA	CASSPITSAKNIQYF	TGTGCCAGCAGTCCCATCACAAGTGCCAAAAACATTCAGTACTTC
TRBV10-1	TRBJ2-3	NA	NA	CASSDSVGGWTQYF	TGCGCCAGCAGTGATTCCGTAGGGGGTTGGACGCAGTATTTT
TRBV6-2/TRBV6-3	TRBJ1-5	NA	TRBD1	CASSYGGTGGAGQPQHF	TGTGCCAGCAGTTACGGGGGGACAGGGGGCGCCGGCCAGCCCCAGCATTTT
TRBV27	TRBJ2-1	NA	TRBD2	CASSLGGLAGGYNEQFF	TGTGCCAGCAGTTTAGGGGGACTAGCGGGGGGTTACAATGAGCAGTTCTTC
TRBV16	TRBJ2-7	NA	NA	CASSQFRGAGPYEQYF	TGTGCCAGCAGCCAATTTCGGGGGGCAGGACCCTACGAGCAGTACTTC
TRBV18	TRBJ2-5	once	TRBD2	CASSPPGGTETQYF	TGTGCCAGCTCACCACCGGGGGGGACAGAGACCCAGTACTTC
TRBV7-9	TRBJ2-1	NA	TRBD2	CASGASGGNNEQFF	TGTGCCAGCGGGGCCAGCGGGGGAAACAATGAGCAGTTCTTC
TRBV5-1	TRBJ2-2	NA	TRBD1	CASSKGQGATVGELFF	TGCGCCAGCAGCAAGGGACAGGGGGCGACGGTCGGGGAGCTGTTTTTT
TRBV5-1	TRBJ2-1	NA	TRBD1	CASSFSRTGDLNEQFF	TGCGCCAGCAGCTTTTCTAGGACAGGGGACTTGAATGAGCAGTTCTTC
TRBV10-3	TRBJ1-1	NA	TRBD1	CAIKGQGPTEAFF	TGTGCCATCAAAGGACAGGGGCCCACTGAAGCTTTCTTT
TRBV4-3	TRBJ1-1	NA	NA	CASSQGQSGNTEAFF	TGCGCCAGCAGCCAAGGACAATCCGGGAACACTGAAGCTTTCTTT
TRBV30	TRBJ1-6	few	TRBD1	CAWQRDRGLSPLHF	TGTGCCTGGCAAAGGGACAGGGGGCTTTCACCCCTCCACTTT
TRBV5-1	TRBJ2-5	NA	NA	CASSFTGIRETQYF	TGCGCCAGCAGCTTTACAGGGATCCGGGAGACCCAGTACTTC
TRBV5-6	TRBJ1-1	NA	NA	CASSLARDSREAFF	TGTGCCAGCAGCTTGGCCCGAGACAGCCGTGAAGCTTTCTTT
TRBV9	TRBJ2-1	NA	NA	CASSPTRVSYNEQFF	TGTGCCAGCAGCCCCACCCGGGTTTCCTACAATGAGCAGTTCTTC
TRBV11-3	TRBJ2-3	NA	NA	CASSPGTDTQYF	TGTGCCAGCAGCCCGGGCACAGATACGCAGTATTTT
TRBV7-9	TRBJ2-1	once	TRBD1	CASSVAGTVYNEQFF	TGTGCCAGCAGCGTGGCCGGGACAGTCTACAATGAGCAGTTCTTC
TRBV4-1	TRBJ2-1	NA	TRBD1	CASSSRGTGSYNEQFF	TGCGCCAGCAGCTCGAGGGGGACAGGGTCCTACAATGAGCAGTTCTTC
TRBV11-2	TRBJ2-3	NA	NA	CATGKKGESTDTQYF	TGTGCCACGGGAAAAAAGGGGGAAAGCACAGATACGCAGTATTTT
TRBV28	TRBJ2-3	NA	TRBD2	CASVRGGTDTQYF	TGTGCCAGCGTACGGGGGGGCACAGATACGCAGTATTTT
TRBV10-1	TRBJ2-2	few	NA	CASSDGTFSNTGELFF	TGCGCCAGCAGTGACGGGACATTCTCGAACACCGGGGAGCTGTTTTTT
TRBV28	TRBJ2-5	NA	NA	CASSSSLGGARETQYF	TGTGCCAGCAGCTCTTCGCTGGGGGGGGCGAGAGAGACCCAGTACTTC
TRBV19	TRBJ2-1	NA	TRBD1	CASIPTGAGEQFF	TGTGCCAGTATCCCGACAGGGGCGGGTGAGCAGTTCTTC
TRBV4-1	TRBJ2-3	NA	NA	CASSPRGGGSTDTQYF	TGCGCCAGCAGCCCTCGAGGGGGGGGAAGCACAGATACGCAGTATTTT
TRBV25-1	TRBJ2-2	NA	TRBD2	CASSHSGGAGGELFF	TGTGCCAGCAGTCATAGCGGGGGGGCAGGCGGGGAGCTGTTTTTT
TRBV30	TRBJ2-7	NA	TRBD2	CAFGTSGPYEQYF	TGTGCCTTTGGGACTAGCGGGCCCTACGAGCAGTACTTC
TRBV24-1	TRBJ1-5	NA	NA	CATSDYYQPQHF	TGTGCCACCAGTGATTACTACCAGCCCCAGCATTTT
TRBV6-5	TRBJ2-2	NA	TRBD1	CASSPIQGRSGELFF	TGTGCCAGCAGTCCAATACAGGGGCGAAGCGGGGAGCTGTTTTTT
TRBV7-2	TRBJ2-3	NA	NA	CASSLSRGSDTQYF	TGTGCCAGCAGCTTATCCAGGGGTTCAGATACGCAGTATTTT